Only a few counts were recorded for the clone carrying this T cell receptor (beta chain). In the authors' workflow: Quantification of nucleated cells was approximated via reference gene primer amplification. The protocol was immunoSEQ multiplex PCR, while the TCRdb copy is restricted to in-frame clones and leaves out a portion. The D gene and trimming were derived from the DNA, and the V and J assignments and clone size from that table. The sample records roughly 200,000 clones, around 82% being singletons. This sample was taken from a study of blood T cell repertoires in COVID-19. Study in general: Researchers got acute and convalescent COVID-19 samples from the United States, Italy and Spain. From T cells, B-cell-depleted T cells, or PBMCs came the material, which was cDNA or gDNA.

Input material: peripheral blood. This clonotype was sampled from a man aged 50-59 years with active or convalescent COVID-19.

The CDR3 sequence is CASRQGFFRELFF. CDR3 bases: TGTGCCAGCAGACAGGGATTCTTCCGGGAGCTGTTTTTT. The chain joins TRBV12-3 or TRBV12-4 to TRBJ2-2; a possible D gene is TRBD1 (6 bases). This CDR3 contains 13 residues. The V and J ends lost 6 bases and 9 bases respectively, with 14 bases between them.